This T cell receptor (beta chain) was identified during a study of blood T cell repertoires in COVID-19. Across the study: COVID-19 samples, acute and convalescent, were from the United States, Italy and Spain. T cells, B-cell-depleted T cells, or PBMCs provided the cDNA or gDNA that served as material.

The CDR3 totals 16 residues. V was clipped by 6 bases and J by 1 base; unmatched bases: 9. Germline V gene lookup returns CDR1 SNHLY and CDR2 FYNNEI. Authors' methods: For nucleated cells, counts were estimated from reference gene primer amplification. Method: immunoSEQ multiplex PCR; TCRdb's copy keeps in-frame clones and lacks some. V, J and clone size are taken as reported in that table, and D and trimming were inferred from the DNA itself. The table includes roughly 360,000 clones, roughly 77% detected once. The chain links TRBV2 to TRBJ1-5, with 7 bases aligning to TRBD1. Sample: peripheral blood. The TCR sequence derives from a human donor with acute or convalescent COVID-19. The donor label of this sample is uncertain. CDR3 sequence reads: CASSRQGLRSNQPQHF. The CDR3 DNA sequence: TGTGCCAGCAGCAGACAGGGACTTAGGAGCAATCAGCCCCAGCATTTT.